The 2 T cell receptor beta chains below were found in one sample sequenced in a study of control samples from healthy donors and cancer patients. Method: immunoSEQ multiplex PCR; TCRdb's copy keeps in-frame clones and lacks some. Here the sample spans 100,000 to 150,000 clones, roughly 89% being singletons. Sequences were obtained from blood. The receptors were gathered from a young man in good health.

CDR3 DNA: TGTGCCAGCAGCTTAGCGACCGGGGAGCTGTTTTTT. It is translated as CASSLATGELFF. V is TRBV7-6 and J is TRBJ2-2; D is undetermined. The CDR3 is made up of 12 amino acids. Germline CDR1 reads SGHVS; CDR2 reads FNYEAQ. V was trimmed by 0 bases and J by 5 bases, leaving 1 base between them.

This chain connects TRBV4-1 to TRBJ2-3; 7 nucleotides line up with TRBD2. Germline values: CDR1 MGHRA, CDR2 YSYEKL. The V segment lost 2 bases and the J segment 0 bases; nucleotides outside the gene matches: 14. The CDR3 extends over 19 amino acids. CDR3 bases: TGCGCCAGCAGCCAATATGTGTGGAGTCGAGCGGGGAGCACAGATACGCAGTATTTT. The encoded protein is CASSQYVWSRAGSTDTQYF.